A selection of T cell receptor beta chains follows, all from one sample in a study of CD8 T cells in ankylosing spondylitis. TCRdb redid the calling of the 5' RACE reads with MiXCR, one entry per CDR3 protein. Of some 240,000 distinct CDR3 sequences listed, over 15% were seen once; the top ten hold roughly a third. The sequenced material came from blood, either unsorted or a sorted T cell fraction (not recorded which). These TCRs come from a male donor with ankylosing spondylitis or in good health (not recorded which). Each CDR3 is given with its conserved first and last residue. D genes are given only for firm matches. Part of the rows lack a size; the others show once, few, many or a class for expanded clones.

clone size: -; D gene: -; V gene: TRBV7-9; J gene: TRBJ2-7; CDR3 DNA: TGTGCCAGCAGCTCTACGAGTGCTTTCTCCTACGAGCAGTACTTC; CDR3 protein: CASSSTSAFSYEQYF
clone size: -; D gene: -; V gene: TRBV27; J gene: TRBJ2-7; CDR3 DNA: TGTGCCAGCAGTACGTACGGAAGCTCCTACGAGCAGTACTTC; CDR3 protein: CASSTYGSSYEQYF
clone size: many; D gene: -; V gene: TRBV20-1; J gene: TRBJ2-7; CDR3 DNA: TGCAGTGCTAGAGATTATCTGGCAGGGGTTTCCTACGAGCAGTACTTC; CDR3 protein: CSARDYLAGVSYEQYF
clone size: -; D gene: -; V gene: TRBV5-6; J gene: TRBJ2-5; CDR3 DNA: TGTGCCAGCAGCACCCAGAGGGGAGAGACCCAGTACTTC; CDR3 protein: CASSTQRGETQYF
clone size: -; D gene: TRBD2; V gene: TRBV9; J gene: TRBJ2-7; CDR3 DNA: TGTGCCAGCAGCGTAAGTGCGGGAGGGCCCTCGGACGAGCAGTACTTC; CDR3 protein: CASSVSAGGPSDEQYF
clone size: many; D gene: TRBD1; V gene: TRBV9; J gene: TRBJ2-7; CDR3 DNA: TGTGCCAGCAGCGGAGGACACAGGGGCTACGAGCAGTACTTC; CDR3 protein: CASSGGHRGYEQYF
clone size: -; D gene: TRBD2; V gene: TRBV4-2; J gene: TRBJ2-7; CDR3 DNA: TGTGCCAGCAGCCAAGAGGGCGGGAGCTCCTACGAGCAGTACTTC; CDR3 protein: CASSQEGGSSYEQYF
clone size: -; D gene: -; V gene: TRBV2; J gene: TRBJ2-3; CDR3 DNA: TGTGCCAGCATCTTAACAGTTCACACAGATACGCAGTATTTT; CDR3 protein: CASILTVHTDTQYF
clone size: -; D gene: -; V gene: TRBV29-1; J gene: TRBJ2-1; CDR3 DNA: TGCAGCGTTGCTAGCTCCAATGAGCAGTTCTTC; CDR3 protein: CSVASSNEQFF
clone size: -; D gene: TRBD1; V gene: TRBV9; J gene: TRBJ2-7; CDR3 DNA: TGTGCCAGCAGTGCTCAGGGGGCAGTGGACGAGCAGTACTTC; CDR3 protein: CASSAQGAVDEQYF
clone size: -; D gene: -; V gene: TRBV10-1; J gene: TRBJ2-7; CDR3 DNA: TGCGCCAGCAGTGGGACAAATAGCTACGAGCAGTACTTC; CDR3 protein: CASSGTNSYEQYF
clone size: few; D gene: -; V gene: TRBV29-1; J gene: TRBJ1-1; CDR3 DNA: TGCAGCGTTGACGGACGGAACACTGAAGCTTTCTTT; CDR3 protein: CSVDGRNTEAFF
clone size: -; D gene: TRBD2; V gene: TRBV12-5; J gene: TRBJ2-7; CDR3 DNA: TGTGCTAGTGGTTTGGTACGGGCTAGCGGGAGAAAGTACGAGCAGTACTTC; CDR3 protein: CASGLVRASGRKYEQYF
clone size: -; D gene: -; V gene: TRBV12-3/TRBV12-4; J gene: TRBJ2-3; CDR3 DNA: TGTGCCAGCAGTTTTACAGGGCTGGGGACAGATACGCAGTATTTT; CDR3 protein: CASSFTGLGTDTQYF
clone size: many; D gene: -; V gene: TRBV7-9; J gene: TRBJ2-7; CDR3 DNA: TGTGCCAGCAGCTTAGGTCTGGGGGCTTACGAGCAGTACTTC; CDR3 protein: CASSLGLGAYEQYF
clone size: -; D gene: -; V gene: TRBV29-1; J gene: TRBJ2-5; CDR3 DNA: TGCAGCGTTGAAGATCTTGCAATCGTCGGGGAGACCCAGTACTTC; CDR3 protein: CSVEDLAIVGETQYF
clone size: few; D gene: -; V gene: TRBV29-1; J gene: TRBJ2-7; CDR3 DNA: TGCAGCGTTGAAGGTGTAGGCGAGCAGTACTTC; CDR3 protein: CSVEGVGEQYF
clone size: -; D gene: -; V gene: TRBV29-1; J gene: TRBJ2-3; CDR3 DNA: TGCAGCGGGGAGGCCCCAACCGATACGCAGTATTTT; CDR3 protein: CSGEAPTDTQYF
clone size: many; D gene: -; V gene: TRBV7-9; J gene: TRBJ1-3; CDR3 DNA: TGTGCCAGCAGCTCGGGCGCTGGAAACACCATATATTTT; CDR3 protein: CASSSGAGNTIYF
clone size: few; D gene: -; V gene: TRBV27; J gene: TRBJ2-1; CDR3 DNA: TGTGCCAGCAGTTTAGCAATCGGACTCCGGAGTGAGGGGCAGTTCTTC; CDR3 protein: CASSLAIGLRSEGQFF
clone size: many; D gene: -; V gene: TRBV7-6; J gene: TRBJ1-1; CDR3 DNA: TGTGCCAGCAGCTTAGTCGCAGGGGAGAACACTGAAGCTTTCTTT; CDR3 protein: CASSLVAGENTEAFF
clone size: -; D gene: -; V gene: TRBV6-5; J gene: TRBJ2-5; CDR3 DNA: TGTGCCAGCAGTTACTCCCTAAAGGACAGCGGAGAGACCCAGTACTTC; CDR3 protein: CASSYSLKDSGETQYF
clone size: few; D gene: TRBD1; V gene: TRBV12-3/TRBV12-4; J gene: TRBJ2-2; CDR3 DNA: TGTGCCAGCAGGGAAACCGGGACAGGGACCGGGGAGCTGTTTTTT; CDR3 protein: CASRETGTGTGELFF
clone size: few; D gene: -; V gene: TRBV12-3/TRBV12-4; J gene: TRBJ2-7; CDR3 DNA: TGTGCCAGCAGGTCCGTCTCTATGGGCGAGCAGTACTTC; CDR3 protein: CASRSVSMGEQYF
clone size: few; D gene: -; V gene: TRBV29-1; J gene: TRBJ2-7; CDR3 DNA: TGCAGCGTTAGAGGGGGTTCGACCTACGAGCAGTACTTC; CDR3 protein: CSVRGGSTYEQYF
clone size: few; D gene: -; V gene: TRBV29-1; J gene: TRBJ2-5; CDR3 DNA: TGCAGCGTTGAATTGCCAGGGGATGCGTCAGAGACCCAGTACTTC; CDR3 protein: CSVELPGDASETQYF
clone size: -; D gene: TRBD2; V gene: TRBV12-3/TRBV12-4; J gene: TRBJ2-3; CDR3 DNA: TGTGCCAGCGGCCTAGCGGAGAGCACAGATACGCAGTATTTT; CDR3 protein: CASGLAESTDTQYF
clone size: few; D gene: -; V gene: TRBV29-1; J gene: TRBJ1-4; CDR3 DNA: TGCAGCGTGAAAAGCATGGGAGAAAAACTGTTTTTT; CDR3 protein: CSVKSMGEKLFF
clone size: -; D gene: -; V gene: TRBV7-9; J gene: TRBJ2-1; CDR3 DNA: TGTGCCAGCAGCTTACGGGAGCAGGGGATCAATGAGCAGTTCTTC; CDR3 protein: CASSLREQGINEQFF
clone size: few; D gene: TRBD2; V gene: TRBV29-1; J gene: TRBJ2-2; CDR3 DNA: TGCAGCGTTGAAGTGTATGTAGCGGGAGGGCCAGGGGAGCTGTTTTTT; CDR3 protein: CSVEVYVAGGPGELFF
clone size: -; D gene: TRBD2; V gene: TRBV27; J gene: TRBJ2-7; CDR3 DNA: TGTGCCAGCAGTACGGGGACTAGCGGGAGGGCCAGGGAGCAGTACTTC; CDR3 protein: CASSTGTSGRAREQYF
clone size: -; D gene: -; V gene: TRBV7-9; J gene: TRBJ2-3; CDR3 DNA: TGTGCCAGCAGCTTAGCGATACAGGACGGTGGCACAGATACGCAGTATTTT; CDR3 protein: CASSLAIQDGGTDTQYF